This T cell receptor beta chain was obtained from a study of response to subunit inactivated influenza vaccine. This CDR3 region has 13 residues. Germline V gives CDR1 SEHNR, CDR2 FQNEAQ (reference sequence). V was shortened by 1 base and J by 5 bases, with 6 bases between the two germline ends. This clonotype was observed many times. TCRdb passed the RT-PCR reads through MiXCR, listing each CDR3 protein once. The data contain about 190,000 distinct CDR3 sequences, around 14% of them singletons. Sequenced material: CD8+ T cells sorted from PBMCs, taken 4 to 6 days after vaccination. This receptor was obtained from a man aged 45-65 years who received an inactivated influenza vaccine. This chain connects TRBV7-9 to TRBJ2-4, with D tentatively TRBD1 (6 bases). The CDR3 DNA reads TGTGCCAGCAGCTTAGACAGGGAAAACATTCAGTACTTC. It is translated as CASSLDRENIQYF.